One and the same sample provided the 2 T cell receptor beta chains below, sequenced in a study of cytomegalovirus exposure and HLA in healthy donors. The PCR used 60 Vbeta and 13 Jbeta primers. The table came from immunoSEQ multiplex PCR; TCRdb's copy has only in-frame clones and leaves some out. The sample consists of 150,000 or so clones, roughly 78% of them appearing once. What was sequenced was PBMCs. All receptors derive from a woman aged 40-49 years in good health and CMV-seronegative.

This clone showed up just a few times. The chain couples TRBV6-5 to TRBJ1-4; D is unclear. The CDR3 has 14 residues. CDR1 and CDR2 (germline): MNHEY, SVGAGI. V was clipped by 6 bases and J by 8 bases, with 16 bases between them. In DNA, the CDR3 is TGTGCCAGCAGCTACCCGCGGGCCCCGGAAAAACTGTTTTTT. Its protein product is CASSYPRAPEKLFF.

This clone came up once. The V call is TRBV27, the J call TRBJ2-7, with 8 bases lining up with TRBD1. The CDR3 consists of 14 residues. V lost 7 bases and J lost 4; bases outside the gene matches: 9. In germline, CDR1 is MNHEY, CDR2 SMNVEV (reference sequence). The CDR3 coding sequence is TGTGCCAGCAAAACAGGGGGTTGGGGTTACGAGCAGTACTTC. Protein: CASKTGGWGYEQYF.